This is a list of T cell receptor beta chains from one sample in a study of TIL therapy for anti-PD-1-resistant metastatic lung cancer. Clones were read by immunoSEQ multiplex PCR, and TCRdb kept only the in-frame ones, dropping some. This table has tens of thousands of clones, 69% appearing once. The sample here was blood, taken at baseline. The source of these receptors is a person aged 25-85 years with non-small cell lung cancer. Each CDR3 is given with its conserved first and last residue. Fields, in order: CDR3 protein, clone size, V gene, J gene. Part of the rows lack a size; the others show once, few, many or a class for expanded clones.

CDR3aa: CAISATDRNYGYTF; abundance: NA; v_gene: TRBV10-3; j_gene: TRBJ1-2
CDR3aa: CASSPYVQVRYGYTF; abundance: NA; v_gene: TRBV28; j_gene: TRBJ1-2
CDR3aa: CASSSLGREADTQYF; abundance: NA; v_gene: TRBV25-1; j_gene: TRBJ2-3
CDR3aa: CASTHGGNEFAEAFF; abundance: NA; v_gene: TRBV7-6; j_gene: TRBJ1-1
CDR3aa: CASRRLPSSYNEQFF; abundance: NA; v_gene: TRBV5-1; j_gene: TRBJ2-1
CDR3aa: CASSEWADTQYF; abundance: NA; v_gene: TRBV6-1; j_gene: TRBJ2-3
CDR3aa: CASSARGQGLSYEQYF; abundance: NA; v_gene: TRBV9; j_gene: TRBJ2-7
CDR3aa: CASSDLAGGDTQYF; abundance: few; v_gene: TRBV6-1; j_gene: TRBJ2-3
CDR3aa: CSVEGLGTGIGNYGYTF; abundance: NA; v_gene: TRBV29-1; j_gene: TRBJ1-2
CDR3aa: CASSLLGGYTF; abundance: NA; v_gene: TRBV5-6; j_gene: TRBJ1-2
CDR3aa: CASRYQETQYF; abundance: NA; v_gene: TRBV2; j_gene: TRBJ2-5
CDR3aa: CASSISTGRNTEAFF; abundance: NA; v_gene: TRBV19; j_gene: TRBJ1-1
CDR3aa: CAISLKLNTEAFF; abundance: NA; v_gene: TRBV10-3; j_gene: TRBJ1-1
CDR3aa: CASSFGVGGELFF; abundance: few; v_gene: TRBV5-1; j_gene: TRBJ2-2
CDR3aa: CASTRDRLTAETQYF; abundance: NA; v_gene: TRBV6-5; j_gene: TRBJ2-5
CDR3aa: CASKTTGGDTQYF; abundance: NA; v_gene: TRBV6-5; j_gene: TRBJ2-3